This TCR beta chain was sequenced in a study of cytomegalovirus exposure and HLA in healthy donors. Overall study findings and caveats: The authors later found most CMV-associated TCR beta chains appeared HLA-restricted.

For this clone: As yet, its antigen is unknown.

Germline assignment: CDR1 SGHRS and CDR2 YFSETQ. Trimming cost V 4 bases and J 6 bases, with 15 bases left between them. The length of the CDR3 is 14 residues. 13 Jbeta primers and 60 Vbeta primers were used for the PCR. This table comes from immunoSEQ multiplex PCR, and its TCRdb copy is limited to in-frame clones, with some not included. The listing records 70,000 or so clones. Material for sequencing was PBMCs. This chain connects TRBV5-1 to TRBJ2-3; D uncertain. The source of this sequence is a middle-aged man in good health and CMV-seronegative. CDR3 bases: TGCGCCAGCAGCCTGTCTAGTATCGGTGATACGCAGTATTTT. Protein: CASSLSSIGDTQYF.